This is a list of T cell receptor beta chains from one sample in a study of T cell repertoires in cytomegalovirus infection. TCRdb reanalysed the reads using MiXCR and keeps one entry per CDR3 protein. Of over 150,000 distinct CDR3 sequences detected, approximately 17% appear once; the ten largest clones hold 20% to 25%. The sample taken for sequencing was CD8+ T cells from PBMCs. Every receptor here comes from a human donor in good health (CMV status not recorded). Some clones in this sample may be carry-over from other donors' samples. Both conserved end residues are part of each CDR3. Fields, in order: J gene, V gene, CDR3 protein.

TRBJ2-7 TRBV7-9 CASSSARDKAIFEQYF
TRBJ1-5 TRBV20-1 CSASDGNQPQHF
TRBJ2-1 TRBV29-1 CSVEAGGPRYNEQFF
TRBJ1-5 TRBV7-2 CASSLAMTDSNQPQHF
TRBJ1-1 TRBV12-3/TRBV12-4 CASALGRTEAFF
TRBJ1-5 TRBV6-2/TRBV6-3 CASSHAGQGARQPQHF
TRBJ2-7 TRBV5-6 CASSLEIAGDHEQYF
TRBJ2-7 TRBV29-1 CSVEARDSYEQYF
TRBJ2-7 TRBV12-3/TRBV12-4 CASSGQPGTGFSEQYF
TRBJ2-3 TRBV7-2 CASSLNRGSASDTQYF
TRBJ2-4 TRBV7-9 CASSPPLGTDALFQYF
TRBJ1-1 TRBV7-2 CASSLALTGVTEAFF
TRBJ2-3 TRBV7-2 CASSKIIARGTDTQYF
TRBJ2-2 TRBV12-5 CASGFRDTGELFF
TRBJ2-7 TRBV7-2 CASSYAVEGGRLLHEQYF
TRBJ1-2 TRBV7-6 CASSEDGWNGYTF
TRBJ2-7 TRBV7-2 CASSPHRRGAYEQYF
TRBJ1-4 TRBV7-2 CASSLADSYVEKLFF
TRBJ1-1 TRBV2 CASSEAQGLGTEAFF
TRBJ1-1 TRBV5-1 CASSLVPRPMNTEAFF
TRBJ1-2 TRBV12-3/TRBV12-4 CASSLGKVRGYTF
TRBJ1-5 TRBV2 CASVVGAGQPQHF
TRBJ2-3 TRBV4-1 CASGHQDRGTDTQYF
TRBJ1-1 TRBV7-2 CASSLEHRGDTEAFF
TRBJ1-5 TRBV7-2 CASSLVGGQPQHF
TRBJ1-1 TRBV4-1 CASSQEGGLGLNTEAFF
TRBJ1-1 TRBV4-1 CASSPLKVRDTEAFF
TRBJ2-5 TRBV7-8 CASSSKGPDQETQYF
TRBJ2-7 TRBV7-6 CASSLEAAPSYEQYF
TRBJ2-7 TRBV10-3 CAISYSRGGSYEQYF
TRBJ2-1 TRBV27 CASSPSGQGVNNEQFF
TRBJ2-2 TRBV7-9 CASSPFGGTNTGELFF
TRBJ1-2 TRBV12-3/TRBV12-4 CASSLWDTNYGYTF
TRBJ1-6 TRBV6-2/TRBV6-3 CASSWGGGIPLHF
TRBJ1-1 TRBV6-2/TRBV6-3 CASSTGTAGHWNTEAFF
TRBJ1-4 TRBV12-3/TRBV12-4 CASSLSPGGEKLFF
TRBJ2-3 TRBV12-3/TRBV12-4 CASSLLGGDTQYF
TRBJ2-5 TRBV13 CASSSSDGGARETQYF
TRBJ2-5 TRBV28 CASSSPSGPRTQYF
TRBJ2-7 TRBV6-5 CASSYYWGDRGHPASYEQYF
TRBJ1-4 TRBV7-6 CASSLAGGLNEKLFF
TRBJ1-2 TRBV7-9 CASSLETGYGYTF
TRBJ2-5 TRBV4-1 CASSQEGTLVVRETQYF
TRBJ2-1 TRBV4-1 CASSPLTMSSYNEQFF
TRBJ1-2 TRBV28 CASSPAGGRVYGYTF
TRBJ2-7 TRBV7-2 CASSLGAGPEQYF
TRBJ1-1 TRBV20-1 CSARGQGTEAFF
TRBJ2-1 TRBV20-1 CSANSGTFDYNEQFF
TRBJ2-1 TRBV9 CASSVDDLAAYNEQFF
TRBJ2-3 TRBV7-2 CASSLKDRGGEASTDTQYF
TRBJ2-7 TRBV7-7 CASSRQGSYEQYF
TRBJ2-7 TRBV28 CASSLVTGTYEQYF
TRBJ2-7 TRBV29-1 CSVEIGEGQYF
TRBJ2-7 TRBV6-6 CASSYIARGYEQYF
TRBJ1-5 TRBV28 CASSWGSLPNQPQHF